This entry features one TCR beta chain sequence. This entry belongs to a study of blood T cell repertoires in COVID-19. The germline CDR1 and CDR2 sequences are MGHRA and YSYEKL. Trimming cost V 1 base and J 4 bases, with 16 bases left between them. The CDR3 consists of 16 residues. Repertoires were generated with immunoSEQ multiplex PCR, while TCRdb's copy carries only in-frame clones and drops some. Of about 100,000 clones listed, about nine tenths were seen once; the top ten hold 0.85% to 1%. This TCR was recovered from a man aged 60 to 69 with acute or convalescent COVID-19. The chain is built from TRBV4-1 and TRBJ1-2, with a tentative D call TRBD1 (5 bases). The sequenced material came from peripheral blood. CDR3 region: CASSQGALREAYGYTF. DNA for the CDR3: TGCGCCAGCAGCCAAGGTGCCCTCAGGGAGGCCTATGGCTACACCTTC.